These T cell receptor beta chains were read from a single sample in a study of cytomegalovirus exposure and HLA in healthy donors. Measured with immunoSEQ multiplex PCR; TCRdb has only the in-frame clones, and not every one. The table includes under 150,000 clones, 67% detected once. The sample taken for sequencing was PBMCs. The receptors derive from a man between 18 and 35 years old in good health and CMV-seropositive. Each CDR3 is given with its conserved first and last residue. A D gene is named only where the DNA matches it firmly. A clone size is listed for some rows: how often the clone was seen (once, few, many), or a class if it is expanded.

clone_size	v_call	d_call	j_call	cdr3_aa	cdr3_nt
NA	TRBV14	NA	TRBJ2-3	CASSQVGRYTDTQYF	TGTGCCAGCAGCCAAGTGGGCAGATACACAGATACGCAGTATTTT
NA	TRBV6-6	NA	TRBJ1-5	CASSYVGAGNQPQHF	TGTGCCAGCAGTTACGTGGGGGCGGGTAATCAGCCCCAGCATTTT
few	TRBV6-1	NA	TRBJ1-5	CASSEVSPRHF	TGTGCCAGCAGTGAAGTCTCCCCTCGGCATTTT
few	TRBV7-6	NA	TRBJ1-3	CASSLGIGREYSGNTIYF	TGTGCCAGCAGCTTAGGTATAGGCAGGGAATACTCTGGAAACACCATATATTTT
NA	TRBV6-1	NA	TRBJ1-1	CASSQTGNMNTEAFF	TGTGCCAGCAGTCAGACAGGAAACATGAACACTGAAGCTTTCTTT
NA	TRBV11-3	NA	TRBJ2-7	CHPGQGCSYEQYF	TGCCACCCCGGGCAGGGGTGTTCCTACGAGCAGTACTTC
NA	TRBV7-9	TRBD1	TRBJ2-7	CASSLPGTGGYEQYF	TGTGCCAGCAGCTTGCCGGGGACAGGGGGCTACGAGCAGTACTTC
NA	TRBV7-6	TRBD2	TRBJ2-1	CASSFRGDNEQFF	TGTGCCAGCAGCTTCCGGGGGGATAATGAGCAGTTCTTC
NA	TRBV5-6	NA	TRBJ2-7	CASSLYSYEQYF	TGTGCCAGCAGCTTATATTCCTACGAGCAGTACTTC
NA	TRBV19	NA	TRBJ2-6	CASSLPDGSQISGANVLTF	TGTGCCAGTAGTTTACCGGACGGGAGCCAAATCTCTGGGGCCAACGTCCTGACTTTC
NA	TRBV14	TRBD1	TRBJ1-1	CASSRPPPDRAAEAFF	TGTGCCAGCAGCCGACCCCCGCCGGACAGGGCTGCTGAAGCTTTCTTT
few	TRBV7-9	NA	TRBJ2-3	CASSLDGLWSDTQYF	TGTGCCAGCAGCTTAGACGGGTTGTGGTCAGATACGCAGTATTTT
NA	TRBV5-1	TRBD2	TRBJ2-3	CASSLTSGGRSGTQYF	TGCGCCAGCAGCTTGACGTCGGGGGGGCGTTCCGGTACGCAGTATTTT
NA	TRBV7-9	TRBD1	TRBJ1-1	CASSRAGQGLQTEAFF	TGTGCCAGCAGTAGGGCGGGACAGGGGCTACAGACTGAAGCTTTCTTT
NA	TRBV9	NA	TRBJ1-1	CASSVDLTRTEAFF	TGTGCCAGCAGCGTAGATTTAACTCGGACTGAAGCTTTCTTT
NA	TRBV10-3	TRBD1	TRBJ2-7	CAISERQGDYEQYF	TGTGCCATCAGTGAGCGACAGGGTGACTACGAGCAGTACTTC
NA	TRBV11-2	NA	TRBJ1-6	CASSFGGPGRNSPLHF	TGTGCCAGCAGCTTCGGGGGGCCCGGTCGCAATTCACCCCTCCACTTT
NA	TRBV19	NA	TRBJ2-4	CASSKGGKNIQYF	TGTGCCAGTAGTAAAGGGGGCAAAAACATTCAGTACTTC
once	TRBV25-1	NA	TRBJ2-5	CASRPSSRSETQYF	TGTGCCAGCAGACCTAGCAGTCGGTCGGAGACCCAGTACTTC
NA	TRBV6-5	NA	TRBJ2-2	CASSFNRVPGELFF	TGTGCCAGCAGTTTCAACAGGGTTCCCGGGGAGCTGTTTTTT
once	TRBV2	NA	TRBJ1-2	CASREDWTARRRYTF	TGTGCCAGCAGAGAAGATTGGACAGCAAGGCGGCGCTACACCTTC
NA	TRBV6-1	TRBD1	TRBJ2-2	CASSELNRGKTGELFF	TGTGCCAGCAGTGAATTAAACAGGGGGAAGACCGGGGAGCTGTTTTTT
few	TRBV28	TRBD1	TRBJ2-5	CASSSLPTGVAETQYF	TGTGCCAGCAGTTCCCTACCGACAGGGGTTGCAGAGACCCAGTACTTC
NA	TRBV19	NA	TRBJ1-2	CASNADRINGYTF	TGTGCCAGTAACGCCGACAGAATAAATGGCTACACCTTC
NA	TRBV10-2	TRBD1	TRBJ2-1	CASSSGTVTANEQFF	TGCGCCAGCAGTTCCGGGACAGTGACTGCCAATGAGCAGTTCTTC
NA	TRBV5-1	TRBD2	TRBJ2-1	CASSLIAGANNEQFF	TGCGCCAGCAGCCTAATAGCGGGGGCCAACAATGAGCAGTTCTTC
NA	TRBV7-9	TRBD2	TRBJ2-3	CASSLGTSGGASTDTQYF	TGTGCCAGCAGCTTAGGAACTAGCGGGGGAGCGAGCACAGATACGCAGTATTTT
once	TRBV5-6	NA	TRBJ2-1	CASSFDLEITYNEQFF	TGTGCCAGCAGCTTCGATCTCGAGATTACCTACAATGAGCAGTTCTTC
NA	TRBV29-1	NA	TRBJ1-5	CSPPPGEGNQPQHF	TGCAGCCCACCCCCCGGGGAGGGAAATCAGCCCCAGCATTTT
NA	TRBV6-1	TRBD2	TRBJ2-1	CASRPLAGGYNEQFF	TGTGCCAGCAGACCCCTAGCGGGGGGATACAATGAGCAGTTCTTC
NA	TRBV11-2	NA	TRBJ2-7	CASSPVSYEQYF	TGTGCCAGCAGCCCCGTCTCCTACGAGCAGTACTTC
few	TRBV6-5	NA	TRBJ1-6	CASSYSGGGNSPLHF	TGTGCCAGCAGTTACTCGGGCGGGGGAAATTCACCCCTCCACTTT
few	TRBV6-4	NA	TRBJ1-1	CASKFRENTEAFF	TGTGCCAGCAAATTCCGGGAGAACACTGAAGCTTTCTTT
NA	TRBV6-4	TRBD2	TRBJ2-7	CASSVLAGAEQYF	TGTGCCAGCAGTGTACTAGCGGGGGCCGAGCAGTACTTC
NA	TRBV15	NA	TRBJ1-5	CATSRDRGVGGQPQHF	TGTGCCACCAGCAGAGATCGGGGGGTCGGGGGCCAGCCCCAGCATTTT
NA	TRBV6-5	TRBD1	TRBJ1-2	CASSYVTGGAIYGYTF	TGTGCCAGCAGTTACGTGACAGGGGGCGCGATCTATGGCTACACCTTC
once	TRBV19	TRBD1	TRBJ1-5	CASSRDSVGPQHF	TGTGCCAGTAGCCGGGACAGCGTCGGGCCCCAGCATTTT
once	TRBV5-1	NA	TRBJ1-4	CASSLEHLNEKLFF	TGCGCCAGCAGCTTGGAACACCTCAATGAAAAACTGTTTTTT
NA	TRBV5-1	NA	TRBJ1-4	CASSLLSAGATNEKLFF	TGCGCCAGCAGCTTGTTGTCGGCAGGGGCTACTAATGAAAAACTGTTTTTT
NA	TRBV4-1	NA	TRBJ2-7	CASSRDRPTDKQYF	TGCGCCAGCAGCCGAGACCGTCCCACAGACAAGCAGTACTTC
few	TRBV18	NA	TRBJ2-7	CASSVGLASYEQYF	TGTGCCAGCTCGGTGGGACTCGCGTCCTACGAGCAGTACTTC
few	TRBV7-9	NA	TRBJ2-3	CARQGLSPDTQYF	TGTGCCAGGCAGGGGTTATCCCCGGATACGCAGTATTTT